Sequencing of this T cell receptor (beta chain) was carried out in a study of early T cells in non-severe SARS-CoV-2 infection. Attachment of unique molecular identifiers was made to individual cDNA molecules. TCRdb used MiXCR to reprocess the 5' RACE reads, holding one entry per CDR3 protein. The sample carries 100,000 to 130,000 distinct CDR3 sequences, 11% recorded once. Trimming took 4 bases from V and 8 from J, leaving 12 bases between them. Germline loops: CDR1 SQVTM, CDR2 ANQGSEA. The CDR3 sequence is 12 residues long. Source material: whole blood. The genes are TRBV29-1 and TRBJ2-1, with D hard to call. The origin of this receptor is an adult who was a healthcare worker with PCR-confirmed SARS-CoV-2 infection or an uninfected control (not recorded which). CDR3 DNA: TGCAGCGTTGTAGGCAGGTCGGATGAGCAGTTCTTC. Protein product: CSVVGRSDEQFF.